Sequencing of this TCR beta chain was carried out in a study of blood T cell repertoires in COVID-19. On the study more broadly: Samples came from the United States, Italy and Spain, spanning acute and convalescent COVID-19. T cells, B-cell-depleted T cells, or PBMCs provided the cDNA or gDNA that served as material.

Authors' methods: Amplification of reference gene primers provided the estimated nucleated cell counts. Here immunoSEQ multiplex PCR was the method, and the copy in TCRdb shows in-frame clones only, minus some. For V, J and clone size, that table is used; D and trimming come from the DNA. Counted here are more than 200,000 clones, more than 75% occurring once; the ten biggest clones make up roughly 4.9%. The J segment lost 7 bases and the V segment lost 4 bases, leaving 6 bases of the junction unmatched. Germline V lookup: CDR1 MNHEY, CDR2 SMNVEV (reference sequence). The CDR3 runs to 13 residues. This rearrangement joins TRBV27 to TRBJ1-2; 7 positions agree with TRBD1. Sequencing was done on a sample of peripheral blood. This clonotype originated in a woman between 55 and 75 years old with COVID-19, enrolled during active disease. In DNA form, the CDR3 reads TGTGCCAGCAGTTCGACAGGGCTTTCTGGCTACACCTTC. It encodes CASSSTGLSGYTF.